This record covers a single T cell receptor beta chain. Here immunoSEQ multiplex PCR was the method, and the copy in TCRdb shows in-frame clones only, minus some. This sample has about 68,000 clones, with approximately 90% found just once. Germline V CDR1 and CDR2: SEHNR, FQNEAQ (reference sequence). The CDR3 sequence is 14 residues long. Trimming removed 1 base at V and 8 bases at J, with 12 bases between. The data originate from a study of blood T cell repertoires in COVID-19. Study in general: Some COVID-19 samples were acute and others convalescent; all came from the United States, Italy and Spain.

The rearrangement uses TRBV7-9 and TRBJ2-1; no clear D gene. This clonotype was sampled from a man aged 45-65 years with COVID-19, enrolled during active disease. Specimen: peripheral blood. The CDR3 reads CASSLGLGSDEQFF. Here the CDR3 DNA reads TGTGCCAGCAGCTTAGGACTCGGGTCCGATGAGCAGTTCTTC.